The TCR beta chain described here comes from a study of monozygotic twins with inflammatory bowel disease. TCRdb reanalyzed the 5' RACE reads and collapses them to one entry per CDR3 protein, without DNA. Listed are 200,000 to 250,000 distinct CDR3 sequences; 7.5% to 8% falls within the top ten. Germline assignment: CDR1 SGDLS and CDR2 YYNGEE. The CDR3 totals 14 residues. The origin of this receptor is a human donor with ulcerative colitis or Crohn's disease, or a healthy co-twin of an affected twin (not recorded which). Input material: blood. V gene TRBV9 combines with J gene TRBJ1-1; there is no DNA to check the TCRdb D call of TRBD1. The CDR3 loop reads CASSVDGGGTEAFF.